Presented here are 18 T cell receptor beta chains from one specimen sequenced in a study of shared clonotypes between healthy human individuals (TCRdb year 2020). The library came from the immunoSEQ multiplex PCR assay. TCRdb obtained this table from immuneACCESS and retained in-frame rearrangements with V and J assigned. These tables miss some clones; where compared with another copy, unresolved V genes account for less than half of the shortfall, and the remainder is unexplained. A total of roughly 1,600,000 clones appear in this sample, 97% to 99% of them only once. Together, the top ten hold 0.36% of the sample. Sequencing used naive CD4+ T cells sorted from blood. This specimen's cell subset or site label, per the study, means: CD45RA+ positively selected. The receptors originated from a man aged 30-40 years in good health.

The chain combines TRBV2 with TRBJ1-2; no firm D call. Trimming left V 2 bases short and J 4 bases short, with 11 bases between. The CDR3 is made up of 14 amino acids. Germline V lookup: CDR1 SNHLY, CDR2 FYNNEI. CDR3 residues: CASSERGSPYGYTF. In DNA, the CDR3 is TGTGCCAGCAGTGAACGCGGGAGCCCCTATGGCTACACCTTC.

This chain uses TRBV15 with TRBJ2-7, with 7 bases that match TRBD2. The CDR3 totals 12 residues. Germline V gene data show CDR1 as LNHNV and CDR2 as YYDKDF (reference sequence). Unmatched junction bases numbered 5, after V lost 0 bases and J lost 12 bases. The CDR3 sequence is CATSRDTSVRYF. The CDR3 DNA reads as TGTGCCACCAGCAGAGACACTAGCGTTCGGTACTTC.

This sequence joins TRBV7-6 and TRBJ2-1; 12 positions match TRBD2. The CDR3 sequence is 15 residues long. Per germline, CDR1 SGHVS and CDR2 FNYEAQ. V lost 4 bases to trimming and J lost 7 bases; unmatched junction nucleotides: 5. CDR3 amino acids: CASSSTSGRPNEQFF. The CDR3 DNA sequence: TGTGCCAGCAGCTCCACTAGCGGGAGGCCGAATGAGCAGTTCTTC.

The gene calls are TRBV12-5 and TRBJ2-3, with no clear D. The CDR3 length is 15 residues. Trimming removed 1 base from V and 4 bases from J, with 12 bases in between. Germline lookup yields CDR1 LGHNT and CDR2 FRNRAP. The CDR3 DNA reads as TGTGCTAGTGGTTTGGGAGTAGCCGTCCCAGATACGCAGTATTTT. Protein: CASGLGVAVPDTQYF.

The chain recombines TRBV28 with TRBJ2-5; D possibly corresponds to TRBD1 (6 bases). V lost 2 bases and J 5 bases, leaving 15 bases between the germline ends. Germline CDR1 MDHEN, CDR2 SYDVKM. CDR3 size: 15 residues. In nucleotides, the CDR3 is TGTGCCAGCAGTTTAAGCAGGGGACCAGGGGAGACCCAGTACTTC. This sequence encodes CASSLSRGPGETQYF.

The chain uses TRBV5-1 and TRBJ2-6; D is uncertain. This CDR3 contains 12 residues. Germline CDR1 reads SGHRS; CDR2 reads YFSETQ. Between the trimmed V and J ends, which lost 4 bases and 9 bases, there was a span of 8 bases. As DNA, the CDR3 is TGCGCCAGCAGCGACCACAGCAACGTCCTGACTTTC. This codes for CASSDHSNVLTF.

In nucleotides, the CDR3 is TGTGCCAGCAGCCCCCAGGGGGCCAACGTCCTGACTTTC. Amino acids: CASSPQGANVLTF. The genes are TRBV11-3 and TRBJ2-6; D not resolved. The germline V and J ends were trimmed by 5 bases and 4 bases, with 6 bases remaining between them. This CDR3 is 13 amino acids long. Germline-derived CDR1 and CDR2 are SGHNT and YENEEA.

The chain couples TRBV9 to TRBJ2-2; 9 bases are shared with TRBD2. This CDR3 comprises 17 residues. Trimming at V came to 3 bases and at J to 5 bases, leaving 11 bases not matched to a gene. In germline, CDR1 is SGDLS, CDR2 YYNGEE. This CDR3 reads CASSEGYETSGTGELFF. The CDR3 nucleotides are TGTGCCAGCAGCGAAGGGTATGAGACTAGCGGAACCGGGGAGCTGTTTTTT.

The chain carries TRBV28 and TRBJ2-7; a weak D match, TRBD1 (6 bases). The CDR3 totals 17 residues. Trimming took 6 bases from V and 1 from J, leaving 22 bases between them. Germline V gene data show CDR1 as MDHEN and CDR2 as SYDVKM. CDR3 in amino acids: CASSPNNWDTLSYEQYF. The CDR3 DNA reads TGTGCCAGCAGCCCGAATAATTGGGACACACTGTCCTACGAGCAGTACTTC.

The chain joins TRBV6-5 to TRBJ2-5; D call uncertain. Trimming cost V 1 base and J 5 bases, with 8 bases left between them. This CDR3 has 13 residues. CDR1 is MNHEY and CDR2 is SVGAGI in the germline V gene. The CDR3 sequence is CASSYFGRETQYF. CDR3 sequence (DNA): TGTGCCAGCAGTTACTTTGGACGGGAGACCCAGTACTTC.

CDR3 protein: CASSLIRSQNTEAFF. CDR3 coding DNA: TGTGCCAGCAGCTTAATCCGATCACAGAACACTGAAGCTTTCTTT. V and J are TRBV7-3 and TRBJ1-1, with D hard to call. The V end was cut by 1 base, the J end by 1 base, with 10 bases between. CDR3 length: 15 amino acids. Germline CDR1 SGHTA, CDR2 FQGTGA.

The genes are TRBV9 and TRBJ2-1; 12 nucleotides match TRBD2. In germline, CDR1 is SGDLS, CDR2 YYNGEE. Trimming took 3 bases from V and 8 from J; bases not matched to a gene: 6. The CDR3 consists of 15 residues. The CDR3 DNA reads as TGTGCCAGCAGCGACGGACTAGCGGGAATCTATGAGCAGTTCTTC. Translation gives CASSDGLAGIYEQFF.

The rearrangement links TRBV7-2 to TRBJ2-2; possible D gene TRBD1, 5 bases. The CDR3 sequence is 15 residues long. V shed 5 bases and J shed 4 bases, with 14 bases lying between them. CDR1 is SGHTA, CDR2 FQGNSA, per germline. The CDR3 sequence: CASSRNSRGTGELFF. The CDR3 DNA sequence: TGTGCCAGCAGCCGAAACTCTAGGGGCACCGGGGAGCTGTTTTTT.

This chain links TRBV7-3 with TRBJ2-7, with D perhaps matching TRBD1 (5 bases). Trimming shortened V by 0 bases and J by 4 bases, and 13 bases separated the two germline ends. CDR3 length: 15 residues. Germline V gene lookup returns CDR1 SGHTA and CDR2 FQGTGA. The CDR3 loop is CASSLTATGVYEQYF. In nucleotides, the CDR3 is TGTGCCAGCAGCTTAACAGCTACAGGAGTTTACGAGCAGTACTTC.

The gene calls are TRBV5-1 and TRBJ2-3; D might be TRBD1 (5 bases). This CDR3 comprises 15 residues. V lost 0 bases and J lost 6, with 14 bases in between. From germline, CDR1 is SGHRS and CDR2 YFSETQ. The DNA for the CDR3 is TGCGCCAGCAGCTTGGTTGTGGGGCGATTGGATACGCAGTATTTT. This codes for CASSLVVGRLDTQYF.

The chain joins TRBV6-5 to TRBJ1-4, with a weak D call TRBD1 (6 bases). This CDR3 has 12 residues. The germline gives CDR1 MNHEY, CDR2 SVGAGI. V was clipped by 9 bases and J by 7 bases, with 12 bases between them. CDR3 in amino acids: CASTSRGEKLFF. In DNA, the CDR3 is TGTGCCAGTACTTCCAGGGGTGAAAAACTGTTTTTT.

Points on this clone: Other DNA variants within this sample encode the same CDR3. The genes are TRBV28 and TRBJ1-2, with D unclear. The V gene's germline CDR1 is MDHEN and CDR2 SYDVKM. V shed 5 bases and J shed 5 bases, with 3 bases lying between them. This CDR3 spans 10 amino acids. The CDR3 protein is CASSQYGYTF. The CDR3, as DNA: TGTGCCAGCAGTCAATATGGCTACACCTTC.

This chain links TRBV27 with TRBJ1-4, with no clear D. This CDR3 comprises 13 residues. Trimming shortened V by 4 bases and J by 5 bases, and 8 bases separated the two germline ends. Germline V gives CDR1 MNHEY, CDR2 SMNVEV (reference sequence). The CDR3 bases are TGTGCCAGCAGTTGGAACGGGAATGAAAAACTGTTTTTT. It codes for CASSWNGNEKLFF.